Included here is one T cell receptor beta chain sequence, with context. The authors reverse transcribed roughly 0.5 to 1 ug RNA with random hexamers. TCRdb independently ran MiXCR on the immunoSEQ multiplex PCR reads; one entry per CDR3 protein. The data show about 84,000 distinct CDR3 sequences, 80% to 95% seen once. The entry originates in a study of CD8 T cells in Susac syndrome. The CDR3 has 16 residues. V was clipped by 3 bases and J by 2 bases; unmatched bases: 11. Per germline, CDR1 SGDLS and CDR2 YYNGEE. Blood CD8+ and CD4+ T cells underwent high-throughput TCR beta sequencing. The TCR originated in a human donor in good health. The J gene is TRBJ2-7, the V gene TRBV9; 7 bases match TRBD1. Sequenced: CD8+ T cells from PBMCs. In DNA form, the CDR3 reads TGTGCCAGCAGCGAGGAAGGGGACAGTTACACCTACGAGCAGTACTTC. Translating it yields CASSEEGDSYTYEQYF.